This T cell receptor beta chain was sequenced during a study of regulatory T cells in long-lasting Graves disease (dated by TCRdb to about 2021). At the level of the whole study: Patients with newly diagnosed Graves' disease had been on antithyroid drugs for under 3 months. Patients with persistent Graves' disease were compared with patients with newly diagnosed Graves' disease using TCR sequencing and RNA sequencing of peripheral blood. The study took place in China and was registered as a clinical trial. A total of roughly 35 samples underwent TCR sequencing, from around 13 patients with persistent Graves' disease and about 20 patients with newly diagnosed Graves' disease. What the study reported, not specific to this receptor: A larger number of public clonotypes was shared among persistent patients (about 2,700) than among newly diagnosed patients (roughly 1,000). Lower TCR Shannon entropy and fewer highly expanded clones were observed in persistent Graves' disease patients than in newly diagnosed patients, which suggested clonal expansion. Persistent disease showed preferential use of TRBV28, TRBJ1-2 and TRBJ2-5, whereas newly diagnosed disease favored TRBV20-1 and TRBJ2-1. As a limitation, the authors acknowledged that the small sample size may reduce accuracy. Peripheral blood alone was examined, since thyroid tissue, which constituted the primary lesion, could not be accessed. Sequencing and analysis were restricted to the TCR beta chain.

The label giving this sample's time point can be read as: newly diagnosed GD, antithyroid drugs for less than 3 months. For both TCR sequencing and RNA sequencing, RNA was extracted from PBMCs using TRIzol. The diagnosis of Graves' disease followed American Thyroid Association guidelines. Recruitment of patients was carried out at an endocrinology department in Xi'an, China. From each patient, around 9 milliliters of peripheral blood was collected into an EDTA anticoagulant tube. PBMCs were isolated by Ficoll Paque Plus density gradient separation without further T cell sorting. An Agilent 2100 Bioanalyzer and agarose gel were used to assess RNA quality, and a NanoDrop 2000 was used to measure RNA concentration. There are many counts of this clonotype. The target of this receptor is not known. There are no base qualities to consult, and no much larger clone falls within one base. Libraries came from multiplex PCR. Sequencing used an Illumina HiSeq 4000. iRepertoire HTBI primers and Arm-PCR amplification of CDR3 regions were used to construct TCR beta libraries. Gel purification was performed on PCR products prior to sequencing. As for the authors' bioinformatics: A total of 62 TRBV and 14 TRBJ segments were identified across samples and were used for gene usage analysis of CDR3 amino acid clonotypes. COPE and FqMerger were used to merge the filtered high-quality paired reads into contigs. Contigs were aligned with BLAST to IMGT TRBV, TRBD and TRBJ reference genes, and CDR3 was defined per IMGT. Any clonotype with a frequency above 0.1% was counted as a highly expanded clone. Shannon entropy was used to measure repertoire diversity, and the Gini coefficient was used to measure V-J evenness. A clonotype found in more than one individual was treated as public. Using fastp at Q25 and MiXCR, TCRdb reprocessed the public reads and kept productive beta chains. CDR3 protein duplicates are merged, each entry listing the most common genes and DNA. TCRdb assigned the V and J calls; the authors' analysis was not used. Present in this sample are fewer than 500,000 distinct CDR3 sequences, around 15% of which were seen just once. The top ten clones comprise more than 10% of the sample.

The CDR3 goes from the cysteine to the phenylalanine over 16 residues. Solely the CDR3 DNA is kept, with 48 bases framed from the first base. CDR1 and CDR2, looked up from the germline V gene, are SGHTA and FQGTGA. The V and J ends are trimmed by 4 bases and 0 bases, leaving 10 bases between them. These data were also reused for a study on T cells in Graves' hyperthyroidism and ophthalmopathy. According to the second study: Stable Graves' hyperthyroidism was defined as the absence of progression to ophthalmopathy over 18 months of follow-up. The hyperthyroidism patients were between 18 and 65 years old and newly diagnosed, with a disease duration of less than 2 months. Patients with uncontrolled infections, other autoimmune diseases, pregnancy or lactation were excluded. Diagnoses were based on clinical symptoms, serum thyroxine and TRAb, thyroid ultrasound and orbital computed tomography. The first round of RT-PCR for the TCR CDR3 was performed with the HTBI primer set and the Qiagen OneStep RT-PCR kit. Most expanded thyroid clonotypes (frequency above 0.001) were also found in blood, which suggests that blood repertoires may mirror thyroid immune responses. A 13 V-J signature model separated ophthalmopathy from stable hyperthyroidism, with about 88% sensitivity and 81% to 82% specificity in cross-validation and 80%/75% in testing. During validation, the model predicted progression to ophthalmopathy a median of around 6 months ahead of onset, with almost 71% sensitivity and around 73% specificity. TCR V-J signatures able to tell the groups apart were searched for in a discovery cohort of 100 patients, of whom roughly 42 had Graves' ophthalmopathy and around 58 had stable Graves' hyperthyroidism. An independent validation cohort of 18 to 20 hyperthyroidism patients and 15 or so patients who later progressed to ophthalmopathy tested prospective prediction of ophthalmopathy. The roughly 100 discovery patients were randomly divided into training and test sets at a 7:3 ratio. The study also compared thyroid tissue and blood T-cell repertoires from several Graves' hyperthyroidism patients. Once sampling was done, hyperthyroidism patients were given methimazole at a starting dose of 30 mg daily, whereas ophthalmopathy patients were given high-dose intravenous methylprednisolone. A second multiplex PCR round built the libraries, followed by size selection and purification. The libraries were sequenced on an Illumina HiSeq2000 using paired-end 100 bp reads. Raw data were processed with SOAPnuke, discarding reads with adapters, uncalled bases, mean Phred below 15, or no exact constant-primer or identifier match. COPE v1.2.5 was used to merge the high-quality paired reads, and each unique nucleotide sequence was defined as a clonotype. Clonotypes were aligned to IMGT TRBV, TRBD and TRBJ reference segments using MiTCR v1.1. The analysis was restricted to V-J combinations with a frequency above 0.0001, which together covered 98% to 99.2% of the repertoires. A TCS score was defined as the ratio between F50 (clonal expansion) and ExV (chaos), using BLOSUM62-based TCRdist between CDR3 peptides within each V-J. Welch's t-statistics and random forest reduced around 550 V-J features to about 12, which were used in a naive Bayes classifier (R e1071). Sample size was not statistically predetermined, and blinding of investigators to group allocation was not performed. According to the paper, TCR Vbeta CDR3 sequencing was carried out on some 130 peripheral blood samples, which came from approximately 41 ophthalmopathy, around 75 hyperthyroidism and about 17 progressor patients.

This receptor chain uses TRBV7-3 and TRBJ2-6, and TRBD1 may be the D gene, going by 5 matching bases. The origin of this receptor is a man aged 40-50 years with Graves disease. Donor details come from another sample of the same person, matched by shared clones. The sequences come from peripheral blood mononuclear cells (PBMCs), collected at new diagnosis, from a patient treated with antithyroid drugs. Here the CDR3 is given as CASSYWGGSGANVLTF. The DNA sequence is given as TGTGCCAGCAGCTATTGGGGCGGCTCTGGGGCCAACGTCCTGACTTTC.